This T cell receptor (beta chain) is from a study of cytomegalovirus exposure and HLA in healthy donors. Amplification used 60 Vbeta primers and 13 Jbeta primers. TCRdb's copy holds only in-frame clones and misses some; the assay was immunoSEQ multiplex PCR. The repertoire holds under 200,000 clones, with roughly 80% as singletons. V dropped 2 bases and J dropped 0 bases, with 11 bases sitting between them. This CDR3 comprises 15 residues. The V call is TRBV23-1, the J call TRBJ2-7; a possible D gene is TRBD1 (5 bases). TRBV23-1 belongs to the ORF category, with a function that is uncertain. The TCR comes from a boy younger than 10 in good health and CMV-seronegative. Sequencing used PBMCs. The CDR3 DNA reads TGCGCCAGCAGTCAACCGACAGATAACTCCTACGAGCAGTACTTC. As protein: CASSQPTDNSYEQYF.